A selection of T cell receptor beta chains follows, all from one sample in a study of blood T cell repertoires in COVID-19. Profiled with immunoSEQ multiplex PCR; TCRdb holds only in-frame clones, not every one. The sample records about 360,000 clones, less than 90% being singletons. Sequencing used peripheral blood. The receptor set was obtained from a woman aged 55-69 years with COVID-19, enrolled during active disease. The CDR3 runs from the conserved cysteine through the conserved F or W. Fields, in order: J gene, V gene, D gene, clone size, CDR3 DNA, CDR3 protein. A D gene is named only where the DNA matches it firmly. Not every row has a clone size; where given, it reads once, few, many or a size class.

J gene: TRBJ1-4; V gene: TRBV5-6; D gene: .; clone size: .; CDR3 DNA: TGTGCCAGCAGCTTGGAGAGGGAGAAGGGTCGTGAAAAACTGTTTTTT; CDR3 protein: CASSLEREKGREKLFF
J gene: TRBJ1-6; V gene: TRBV6-5; D gene: .; clone size: .; CDR3 DNA: TGTGCCAGCAGTTTCGGGGGTACTTATGGGGCACCCCTCCACTTT; CDR3 protein: CASSFGGTYGAPLHF
J gene: TRBJ2-1; V gene: TRBV7-9; D gene: TRBD2; clone size: .; CDR3 DNA: TGTGCCAGCAGCCGAGACCCCGGGACTAGCGGCAATGAGCAGTTCTTC; CDR3 protein: CASSRDPGTSGNEQFF
J gene: TRBJ2-1; V gene: TRBV9; D gene: TRBD1; clone size: .; CDR3 DNA: TGTGCCAGCAGCGGGGACAGGGCTAATGAGCAGTTCTTC; CDR3 protein: CASSGDRANEQFF
J gene: TRBJ1-4; V gene: TRBV27; D gene: .; clone size: .; CDR3 DNA: TGTGCCAGCAGTGACCGACCCGACAGCATATTTGAAAAACTATTTTTT; CDR3 protein: CASSDRPDSIFEKLFF
J gene: TRBJ2-1; V gene: TRBV24-1; D gene: .; clone size: .; CDR3 DNA: TGTGCCACCCGCAGCGGACCCTACAATGAGCAGTTCTTC; CDR3 protein: CATRSGPYNEQFF
J gene: TRBJ1-2; V gene: TRBV9; D gene: .; clone size: .; CDR3 DNA: TGTGCCAGCAGCTCGAGACCTGACAGATCTGGCTACACCTTC; CDR3 protein: CASSSRPDRSGYTF
J gene: TRBJ2-3; V gene: TRBV13; D gene: TRBD1; clone size: .; CDR3 DNA: TGTGCCAGCAGCTGGGACAGGGGTGAGGCAGCGGGGGAGGCAGATACGCAGTATTTT; CDR3 protein: CASSWDRGEAAGEADTQYF
J gene: TRBJ1-2; V gene: TRBV5-1; D gene: .; clone size: .; CDR3 DNA: TGCGCCAGCAGCTTGGCCGTCGGTAACGAGCCTTATGGCTACACCTTC; CDR3 protein: CASSLAVGNEPYGYTF
J gene: TRBJ2-7; V gene: TRBV9; D gene: .; clone size: .; CDR3 DNA: TGTGCCAGCAGCGTAGGAGGCGGGACCTACGAGCAGTACTTC; CDR3 protein: CASSVGGGTYEQYF
J gene: TRBJ2-7; V gene: TRBV11-2; D gene: .; clone size: few; CDR3 DNA: TGTGCCAGCAGCCCCCGGCGACCCAACTATTCCTACGAGCAGTACTTC; CDR3 protein: CASSPRRPNYSYEQYF
J gene: TRBJ2-3; V gene: TRBV7-2; D gene: TRBD2; clone size: .; CDR3 DNA: TGTGCCAGCAGCTTAGCGGGGGGGAGGACAGATACGCAGTATTTT; CDR3 protein: CASSLAGGRTDTQYF
J gene: TRBJ2-7; V gene: TRBV5-4; D gene: TRBD1; clone size: few; CDR3 DNA: TGTGCCAGCAGCTTGTTGGGACAGGGCCCCTACGAGCAGTACTTC; CDR3 protein: CASSLLGQGPYEQYF
J gene: TRBJ1-3; V gene: TRBV6-5; D gene: .; clone size: .; CDR3 DNA: TGTGCCAGCAGCGCCGGGACATTTCGAAACACCATATATTTT; CDR3 protein: CASSAGTFRNTIYF
J gene: TRBJ2-5; V gene: TRBV2; D gene: .; clone size: .; CDR3 DNA: TGTGCCAGCAGTGACCTAGCACAAGAGACCCAGTACTTC; CDR3 protein: CASSDLAQETQYF
J gene: TRBJ1-2; V gene: TRBV15; D gene: TRBD1; clone size: .; CDR3 DNA: TGTGCCACCAGCAGAGATATAACAGGGGTTGGCTACACCTTC; CDR3 protein: CATSRDITGVGYTF
J gene: TRBJ1-5; V gene: TRBV4-1; D gene: .; clone size: .; CDR3 DNA: TGCGCCAGCAGCCAAGGTGTGATCAGGGCCCAGATTTCCAATCAGCCCCAGCATTTT; CDR3 protein: CASSQGVIRAQISNQPQHF
J gene: TRBJ1-5; V gene: TRBV2; D gene: .; clone size: .; CDR3 DNA: TGTGCCAGCAGTGAGGAGAGCAATCAGCCCCAGCATTTT; CDR3 protein: CASSEESNQPQHF
J gene: TRBJ1-2; V gene: TRBV7-9; D gene: TRBD1; clone size: .; CDR3 DNA: TGTGCCAGCAGCTTTACGGACAGGGAGAATGATGGCTACACCTTC; CDR3 protein: CASSFTDRENDGYTF
J gene: TRBJ2-2; V gene: TRBV10-3; D gene: TRBD2; clone size: .; CDR3 DNA: TGTGCCAGCGGGGGAGACACCGGGGAGCTGTTTTTT; CDR3 protein: CASGGDTGELFF
J gene: TRBJ1-1; V gene: TRBV11-3; D gene: TRBD1; clone size: .; CDR3 DNA: TGTGCCAGCAGCTTAGCCAGGACAGGGAGACCCACTGAAGCTTTCTTT; CDR3 protein: CASSLARTGRPTEAFF
J gene: TRBJ1-5; V gene: TRBV10-3; D gene: .; clone size: .; CDR3 DNA: TGTGCCATCGGAGCGGGAGAGGATCAGCCCCAGCATTTT; CDR3 protein: CAIGAGEDQPQHF
J gene: TRBJ2-2; V gene: TRBV4-2; D gene: TRBD1; clone size: .; CDR3 DNA: TGTGCCAGCAGCCAAGGACAGGGGGCCACCGGGGAGCTGTTTTTT; CDR3 protein: CASSQGQGATGELFF
J gene: TRBJ1-5; V gene: TRBV7-2; D gene: .; clone size: .; CDR3 DNA: TGTGCCAGCAGCTTAGACCCAGGGTACAATCAGCCCCAGCATTTT; CDR3 protein: CASSLDPGYNQPQHF
J gene: TRBJ2-5; V gene: TRBV5-6; D gene: .; clone size: .; CDR3 DNA: TGTGCCAGCAGCTCCGGGCAGGGTGGGGAGACCCAGTACTTC; CDR3 protein: CASSSGQGGETQYF
J gene: TRBJ1-2; V gene: TRBV18; D gene: .; clone size: once; CDR3 DNA: TGTGCCAGCTCACCAGATGGGGGCGACTATGGCTACACCTTC; CDR3 protein: CASSPDGGDYGYTF
J gene: TRBJ2-5; V gene: TRBV7-8; D gene: TRBD1; clone size: .; CDR3 DNA: TGTGCCAGCAGCACCTCGACAGGGAGAGGAGAGACCCAGTACTTC; CDR3 protein: CASSTSTGRGETQYF
J gene: TRBJ1-5; V gene: TRBV12-5; D gene: TRBD1; clone size: .; CDR3 DNA: TGTGCTAGTGGTTTGGTATATGGGACAGGGGTGCTTGTAGAAAACAATCAGCCCCAGCATTTT; CDR3 protein: CASGLVYGTGVLVENNQPQHF
J gene: TRBJ1-6; V gene: TRBV9; D gene: TRBD1; clone size: .; CDR3 DNA: TGTGCCAGCAGCGTGGCGACAGGGGGCTTCTCACCCCTCCACTTT; CDR3 protein: CASSVATGGFSPLHF